These 27 T cell receptor beta chains came from one sample sequenced in a study of shared clonotypes between healthy human individuals. Profiled with immunoSEQ multiplex PCR; TCRdb holds only in-frame clones, not every one. In the table there are more than 2,000,000 clones, over 90% of which are singletons. The specimen was naive CD4+ T cells from PBMCs. Subset reported: CD45RA+ positively selected. The receptor set was obtained from a man younger than 30 in good health. Some clones in this sample may be carry-over from other donors' samples.

A word on this clone: Other DNA sequences from this sample encode an identical CDR3 as well. V usage is TRBV9 and J usage is TRBJ1-1; a weak D match, TRBD1 (5 bases). CDR3 size: 14 residues. Germline V gives CDR1 SGDLS, CDR2 YYNGEE. Trimming removed 0 bases at V and 1 base at J, with 7 bases between. CDR3 nucleotide sequence: TGTGCCAGCAGCGTAGGGCAGGGGAACACTGAAGCTTTCTTT. Protein: CASSVGQGNTEAFF.

This sequence joins TRBV7-9 and TRBJ2-4; 11 nucleotides align to TRBD1. V lost 5 bases to trimming and J lost 3 bases; unmatched junction nucleotides: 9. This CDR3 is built from 17 residues. Germline loops: CDR1 SEHNR, CDR2 FQNEAQ (reference sequence). The CDR3 region has the DNA TGTGCCAGCAGCCCACTGGGGACAGGGGGTATCAAAAACATTCAGTACTTC. It encodes CASSPLGTGGIKNIQYF.

V gene TRBV7-8 combines with J gene TRBJ2-2; TRBD2 agrees at 10 bases. Per the germline V gene, CDR1 is SGHVS and CDR2 is FQNEAQ. The V segment lost 5 bases and the J segment 2 bases; nucleotides outside the gene matches: 8. This CDR3 comprises 17 residues. The CDR3 protein is CASSPRLAGSNTGELFF. CDR3 nucleotide sequence: TGTGCCAGCAGCCCCCGACTAGCGGGTAGCAACACCGGGGAGCTGTTTTTT.

This sequence joins TRBV6-1 and TRBJ2-2; 10 nucleotides agree with TRBD2. The germline gives CDR1 MNHNS, CDR2 SASEGT. The CDR3 loop spans 15 amino acids. J gave up 6 bases and V 8 bases, and 9 bases lay outside the gene matches. The CDR3 nucleotides read TGTGCCAGCGGACCCGGGCTAGCGGGAGCCGGGGAGCTGTTTTTT. Translating it yields CASGPGLAGAGELFF.

On this clone itself: This same CDR3 is encoded by further DNA sequences in the sample. The V call is TRBV5-1, the J call TRBJ2-1; D call uncertain. This CDR3 comprises 15 residues. The V end was cut by 2 bases, the J end by 2 bases, with 11 bases between. Germline V lookup: CDR1 SGHRS, CDR2 YFSETQ. In nucleotides, the CDR3 is TGCGCCAGCAGCTTAGCCGCTGGCCCCTACAATGAGCAGTTCTTC. Protein product: CASSLAAGPYNEQFF.

V usage is TRBV18 and J usage is TRBJ2-2; 11 positions match TRBD2. Germline CDR1 and CDR2: KGHSH and LQKENI. This CDR3 is 19 amino acids long. The V gene end was trimmed by 1 base and the J gene end by 3 bases; junction bases not matched to a gene: 10. The chain's CDR3 is CASSPLTFSGRAYTGELFF. In DNA, the CDR3 is TGTGCCAGCTCACCACTAACATTTAGCGGGAGGGCCTACACCGGGGAGCTGTTTTTT.

The CDR3 is CASSHGLAGGTYEQYF. In DNA form, the CDR3 reads TGCGCCAGCAGCCATGGACTAGCGGGAGGTACATACGAGCAGTACTTC. This chain links TRBV4-1 with TRBJ2-7; 14 positions agree with TRBD2. CDR1 and CDR2 (germline): MGHRA, YSYEKL. The CDR3 extends over 16 amino acids. The trim removed 3 bases at V and 4 bases at J, leaving 5 bases unmatched.

This clone was seen once. Other nucleotide sequences in the sample specify the same CDR3. V usage is TRBV6-1 and J usage is TRBJ2-7, with D possibly called TRBD1 or TRBD2 (5 bases each). The CDR3 runs to 14 residues. CDR1 and CDR2 (germline): MNHNS, SASEGT. Trimming took 3 bases from V and 0 from J, leaving 9 bases between them. CDR3 sequence (DNA): TGTGCCAGCAGTGACGGAGGACACTCCTACGAGCAGTACTTC. Its protein product is CASSDGGHSYEQYF.

J is TRBJ2-2 and V is TRBV5-4, with D uncertain. CDR3 length: 12 residues. CDR1 is SGHNT and CDR2 is YYREEE in the germline V gene (reference sequence). V lost 0 bases, J lost 6 bases, and 3 bases lay in between. The CDR3 reads CASSLAAGELFF. The DNA for the CDR3 is TGTGCCAGCAGCTTGGCTGCCGGGGAGCTGTTTTTT.

The chain couples TRBV5-1 to TRBJ2-6, with no clear D. This CDR3 contains 15 residues. CDR1 is SGHRS, CDR2 YFSETQ, per germline. V lost 6 bases, J lost 2 bases, and 12 bases lay in between. CDR3 sequence (DNA): TGCGCCAGCACCCCCTTTGGGCCTGGGGCCAACGTCCTGACTTTC. It encodes CASTPFGPGANVLTF.

In its sample, this clone was seen once. CDR3 protein: CASSPGEGARAEAFF. In DNA, the CDR3 is TGTGCCAGCTCACCCGGGGAGGGGGCGAGGGCTGAAGCTTTCTTT. This chain joins TRBV18 and TRBJ1-1; 7 bases map to TRBD1. The V gene's germline CDR1 is KGHSH and CDR2 LQKENI. The trim removed 3 bases at V and 6 bases at J, leaving 10 bases unmatched. The CDR3 spans 15 residues. Based on the CDR3 plus reference TRBV18 and TRBJ1-1, the full variable domain is NAGVMQNPRHLVRRRGQEARLRCSPMKGHSHVYWYRQLPEEGLKFMVYLQKENIIDESGMPKERFSAEFPKEGPSILRIQQVVRGDSAAYFCASSPGEGARAEAFFGQGTRLTVV.

The V gene is TRBV7-2, the J gene TRBJ1-2; the match to TRBD1 covers 7 bases. The V and J ends lost 6 bases and 8 bases, in that order; junction bases with no gene match: 15. CDR3 length: 15 residues. Germline CDR1 and CDR2: SGHTA and FQGNSA. CDR3 region: CASRANRGKESGYTF. The CDR3 DNA follows: TGTGCCAGCAGAGCTAACAGGGGCAAGGAAAGCGGCTACACCTTC.

The CDR3 DNA reads TGTGCCAGCAGCGTGGCCGGCGGGACAAGGAACACCGGGGAGCTGTTTTTT. Translating gives CASSVAGGTRNTGELFF. V is TRBV9 and J is TRBJ2-2; D may correspond to TRBD1 or TRBD2 (6 bases each). Germline lookup yields CDR1 SGDLS and CDR2 YYNGEE. Trimming took off 2 bases at V and 1 base at J, with 15 bases between the two ends. CDR3 length: 17 residues.

The rearrangement joins TRBV19 to TRBJ1-2, with 7 bases fitting TRBD1. Germline V gene data show CDR1 as LNHDA and CDR2 as SQIVND (reference sequence). The CDR3 covers 15 residues. V trimming: 2 bases; J trimming: 2 bases; junction bases outside the gene matches: 5. The CDR3 nucleotides read TGTGCCAGTAGTATAAGGGGGCGCCTCAACTATGGCTACACCTTC. The encoded protein is CASSIRGRLNYGYTF. Combining the CDR3 with reference TRBV19 and TRBJ1-2 gives the whole variable domain DGGITQSPKYLFRKEGQNVTLSCEQNLNHDAMYWYRQDPGQGLRLIYYSQIVNDFQKGDIAEGYSVSREKKESFPLTVTSAQKNPTAFYLCASSIRGRLNYGYTFGSGTRLTVV.

DNA for the CDR3: TGTGCCAGTAGTATAGCCCCCCTCGGACAGGGTGGAGAGACCCAGTACTTC. Protein product: CASSIAPLGQGGETQYF. This chain connects TRBV19 to TRBJ2-5, with TRBD1 matching 8 bases. Germline loops: CDR1 LNHDA, CDR2 SQIVND (reference sequence). The length of the CDR3 is 17 residues. J lost 4 bases, V lost 1 base, and 11 bases had no gene match.

The genes are TRBV18 and TRBJ2-2; TRBD2 aligns across 10 bases. Germline loops: CDR1 KGHSH, CDR2 LQKENI. The V gene end was trimmed by 3 bases and the J gene end by 4 bases; junction bases not matched to a gene: 8. This CDR3 is built from 17 residues. The CDR3 region has the DNA TGTGCCAGCTCACCCATTTCGACTAGCGGGTTCACCGGGGAGCTGTTTTTT. It translates to CASSPISTSGFTGELFF.

The genes are TRBV7-9 and TRBJ2-1, with 10 bases matching TRBD2. CDR3 size: 15 residues. V trimming: 5 bases; J trimming: 8 bases; junction bases outside the gene matches: 9. Germline assignment: CDR1 SEHNR and CDR2 FQNEAQ (reference sequence). The CDR3 sequence: CASSQPGLARDEQFF. DNA of the CDR3: TGTGCCAGCAGCCAGCCGGGACTAGCGCGCGATGAGCAGTTCTTC. The whole variable domain, filled in from reference TRBV7-9 and TRBJ2-1, reads DTGVSQNPRHKITKRGQNVTFRCDPISEHNRLYWYRQTLGQGPEFLTYFQNEAQLEKSRLLSDRFSAERPKGSFSTLEIQRTEQGDSAMYLCASSQPGLARDEQFFGPGTRLTVL.

The table lists this clone with a count of one. The rearrangement uses TRBV5-6 and TRBJ1-4, with D possibly TRBD1 on 5 matching bases. This CDR3 has 15 residues. V shed 0 bases and J shed 3 bases, with 9 bases lying between them. Germline V gene sequence: CDR1 SGHDT, CDR2 YYEEEE. The CDR3 region is CASSLVGTANEKLFF. The CDR3 nucleotides read TGTGCCAGCAGCTTGGTAGGGACGGCTAATGAAAAACTGTTTTTT.

The chain is built from TRBV7-8 and TRBJ1-1; 8 positions agree with TRBD1. CDR3 length: 15 residues. Unmatched junction bases numbered 7, after V lost 5 bases and J lost 2 bases. Per germline, CDR1 SGHVS and CDR2 FQNEAQ. CDR3 protein: CASSQYRGVNTEAFF. DNA of the CDR3: TGTGCCAGCAGCCAATACAGGGGGGTAAACACTGAAGCTTTCTTT.

The chain couples TRBV23-1 to TRBJ2-2, with no clear D. TRBV23-1 is identified as an open reading frame with a role that is uncertain. The CDR3 is 14 residues long. Trimming stripped 3 bases from V and 8 bases from J, with 13 bases between. This CDR3 reads CASSHDSKPGELFF. CDR3 nucleotides: TGCGCCAGCAGTCACGACTCGAAACCTGGGGAGCTGTTTTTT.

The chain links TRBV10-1 to TRBJ2-3; 11 nucleotides agree with TRBD2. The CDR3 length is 18 residues. The germline gives CDR1 WNHNN, CDR2 SYGVQD (reference sequence). The trim removed 2 bases at V and 4 bases at J, leaving 11 bases unmatched. CDR3 loop: CASSETPTSGRVADTQYF. CDR3 in DNA: TGCGCCAGCAGTGAGACACCTACTAGCGGGAGAGTAGCAGATACGCAGTATTTT.

The CDR3 region is CASSPRLAGGDEQYF. The CDR3, as DNA: TGTGCCAGCAGCCCAAGACTAGCGGGAGGGGACGAGCAGTACTTC. The rearrangement links TRBV9 to TRBJ2-7; 14 bases agree with TRBD2. The germline V gene has CDR1 SGDLS and CDR2 YYNGEE. The CDR3 runs to 15 residues. V shed 4 bases, J shed 5 bases, and the junction held 5 bases outside the gene matches. Together with reference TRBV9 and TRBJ2-7, the CDR3 gives the full variable domain: DSGVTQTPKHLITATGQRVTLRCSPRSGDLSVYWYQQSLDQGLQFLIQYYNGEERAKGNILERFSAQQFPDLHSELNLSSLELGDSALYFCASSPRLAGGDEQYFGPGTRLTVT.

The chain carries TRBV18 and TRBJ2-1; D ambiguous. Per the germline V gene, CDR1 is KGHSH and CDR2 is LQKENI. Trimming stripped 1 base from V and 6 bases from J, with 13 bases between. The CDR3 length is 15 residues. The CDR3 loop is CASSPLGLEINEQFF. For the CDR3, the DNA is TGTGCCAGCTCACCACTAGGTCTCGAGATCAATGAGCAGTTCTTC.

This chain uses TRBV28 with TRBJ2-7; D may be TRBD2 (5 bases). From germline, CDR1 is MDHEN and CDR2 SYDVKM. V gave up 8 bases and J gave up 3 bases, with 14 bases separating them. This CDR3 comprises 13 residues. CDR3 protein: CASRAELRYEQYF. CDR3 nucleotides: TGTGCCAGCCGAGCGGAATTACGCTACGAGCAGTACTTC.

The CDR3 region is CASSAESPRGYNEQFF. The CDR3 coding sequence is TGTGCCAGCAGCGCCGAGAGCCCAAGGGGCTACAATGAGCAGTTCTTC. V is TRBV9 and J is TRBJ2-1, with a weak D call TRBD1 (5 bases). V was shortened by 3 bases and J by 3 bases, with 16 bases between the two germline ends. This CDR3 spans 16 amino acids. CDR1 is SGDLS and CDR2 is YYNGEE in the germline V gene.

The rearrangement joins TRBV28 to TRBJ2-7, with unresolved D. This CDR3 spans 15 amino acids. CDR1 is MDHEN and CDR2 is SYDVKM in the germline V gene. Trimming cost V 8 bases and J 4 bases, with 21 bases left between them. The CDR3 nucleotides read TGTGCCAGCCCGATACCCTCTCAGCCTTTGTACGAGCAGTACTTC. It encodes CASPIPSQPLYEQYF.

About this clone: In the same sample, other DNA sequences code for this CDR3. The rearrangement links TRBV7-6 to TRBJ2-1; TRBD2 agrees at 10 bases. Germline lookup yields CDR1 SGHVS and CDR2 FNYEAQ. The CDR3 has 15 residues. The J segment lost 3 bases and the V segment lost 4 bases, leaving 3 bases of the junction unmatched. This CDR3 is CASSSGLAVYNEQFF. The CDR3 DNA reads as TGTGCCAGCAGCTCCGGACTAGCGGTCTACAATGAGCAGTTCTTC.